The 21 T cell receptor beta chains reported below all come from one sample, sequenced in a study of shared clonotypes between healthy human individuals. TCRdb's table, derived via immunoSEQ multiplex PCR, lists solely in-frame clones and lacks some. Of about 520,000 clones listed, over 70% were seen once; the top ten hold roughly 13%. Sequenced input: PBMCs. The receptors stem from a woman between 35 and 50 years old in good health. Some clones in this sample may be carry-over from other donors' samples.

The chain couples TRBV4-2 to TRBJ1-2, with D perhaps TRBD1 (6 bases). The CDR3 has 17 amino acids. CDR1 LGHNA and CDR2 YNFKEQ come from the germline V gene. Trimming stripped 2 bases from V and 4 bases from J, with 20 bases between. The CDR3 DNA sequence: TGTGCCAGCAGCCAACTTACTGCGGGGGCCAGCCGCTATGGCTACACCTTC. Translating it yields CASSQLTAGASRYGYTF.

On this clone itself: The likely explanation is a read error, given a far larger clone one base away. V gene TRBV9 combines with J gene TRBJ1-1; D is unclear. This CDR3 has 13 residues. V lost 4 bases and J 0 bases, leaving 7 bases between the germline ends. Germline CDR1 is SGDLS and CDR2 is YYNGEE. CDR3 coding DNA: TGTGCCAGCAGCAAGAGGATGAACACTGAAGCTTTCTTT. Translation: CASSKRMNTEAFF.

This clone has more than one count but fewer than ten. The chain is built from TRBV10-3 and TRBJ2-3, with a possible D match to TRBD1 (6 bases). Per the germline V gene, CDR1 is ENHRY and CDR2 is SYGVKD. The V and J ends lost 2 bases and 4 bases respectively, with 13 bases between them. The CDR3 is 15 amino acids. The CDR3 region is CAISEGQPSADTQYF. The CDR3 nucleotides are TGTGCCATCAGTGAGGGACAGCCCAGCGCAGATACGCAGTATTTT.

This clone was counted a few times. The gene calls are TRBV2 and TRBJ1-2, with 7 positions matching TRBD1. Germline CDR1 SNHLY, CDR2 FYNNEI. The CDR3 totals 15 residues. J gave up 0 bases and V 6 bases, and 7 bases lay outside the gene matches. This CDR3 reads CASSFRDRPNYGYTF. The CDR3 DNA sequence: TGTGCCAGCAGCTTCAGGGACAGACCTAACTATGGCTACACCTTC.

As concerns this clone: A much larger clone sits a single nucleotide away, making a read error possible. The rearrangement uses TRBV11-3 and TRBJ2-3; TRBD2 is a possible D gene (6 bases). The germline gives CDR1 SGHNT, CDR2 YENEEA. This CDR3 has 13 amino acids. V shed 5 bases and J shed 1 base, with 7 bases lying between them. CDR3 region: CASSQRGTDTQYF. In DNA form, the CDR3 reads TGTGCCAGCAGCCAGCGGGGCACAGATACGCAGTATTTT.

This clone was recorded many times. This specimen includes other DNA sequences encoding the same CDR3. The chain uses TRBV5-6 and TRBJ2-2, with D possibly TRBD1 on 5 matching bases. The CDR3 is 16 residues long. V dropped 4 bases and J dropped 0 bases, with 13 bases sitting between them. Looked up from germline, CDR1 is SGHDT and CDR2 is YYEEEE. CDR3: CASSLQASSNTGELFF. CDR3 nucleotide sequence: TGTGCCAGCAGCCTACAGGCATCTTCGAACACCGGGGAGCTGTTTTTT. The full variable domain, in which reference TRBV5-6 and TRBJ2-2 provide the parts outside the CDR3, is DAGVTQSPTHLIKTRGQQVTLRCSPKSGHDTVSWYQQALGQGPQFIFQYYEEEERQRGNFPDRFSGHQFPNYSSELNVNALLLGDSALYLCASSLQASSNTGELFFGEGSRLTVL.

This clone was picked up many times. The J gene is TRBJ1-5, the V gene TRBV9; D is undetermined. The germline V gene encodes CDR1 SGDLS and CDR2 YYNGEE. V shed 2 bases and J shed 2 bases, with 8 bases lying between them. The CDR3 loop spans 14 amino acids. CDR3 loop: CASSVWGGNQPQHF. In DNA, the CDR3 is TGTGCCAGCAGCGTCTGGGGTGGCAATCAGCCCCAGCATTTT. The whole variable domain, filled in from reference TRBV9 and TRBJ1-5, reads DSGVTQTPKHLITATGQRVTLRCSPRSGDLSVYWYQQSLDQGLQFLIQYYNGEERAKGNILERFSAQQFPDLHSELNLSSLELGDSALYFCASSVWGGNQPQHFGDGTRLSIL.

J is TRBJ1-1 and V is TRBV10-3; D remains unclear. Germline CDR1 and CDR2: ENHRY and SYGVKD. The CDR3 has 15 amino acids. Trimming stripped 5 bases from V and 1 base from J, with 14 bases between. The CDR3 is CAISPTPSRNTEAFF. The CDR3 coding sequence is TGTGCCATCAGTCCCACCCCTTCACGGAACACTGAAGCTTTCTTT.

V and J are TRBV7-3 and TRBJ1-2, with D perhaps matching TRBD1 (5 bases). The CDR3 has 15 amino acids. V lost 6 bases, J lost 7 bases, and 21 bases lay in between. Germline loops: CDR1 SGHTA, CDR2 FQGTGA. In DNA, the CDR3 is TGTGCCAGCAGTTCCTCGAGGTCGACAGAGTCTGGCTACACCTTC. It yields the protein CASSSSRSTESGYTF.

V is TRBV27 and J is TRBJ1-2; TRBD1 matches at 7 bases. Germline-derived CDR1 and CDR2 are MNHEY and SMNVEV (reference sequence). CDR3 length: 16 residues. V shed 0 bases and J 4 bases; nucleotides not matched to a gene: 8. CDR3 residues: CASSLSQQGGSYGYTF. In DNA form, the CDR3 reads TGTGCCAGCAGTTTATCACAGCAGGGGGGTAGCTATGGCTACACCTTC.

This clone was recorded only once. The V and J genes are TRBV19 and TRBJ2-7, with no clear D. V was pared by 6 bases and J by 4 bases, with 19 bases between. The CDR3 consists of 15 residues. Germline V CDR1 and CDR2: LNHDA, SQIVND (reference sequence). The DNA for the CDR3 is TGTGCCAGTAGCGCCGTGGGGTGGGCGTGGTACGAGCAGTACTTC. This encodes CASSAVGWAWYEQYF.

The V gene is TRBV6-5, the J gene TRBJ1-2, with a weak D call TRBD1 (5 bases). Germline CDR1 reads MNHEY; CDR2 reads SVGAGI. The CDR3 loop spans 15 amino acids. Trimming shortened V by 0 bases and J by 7 bases, and 15 bases separated the two germline ends. CDR3 sequence (DNA): TGTGCCAGCAGTTACTCGATAGGGGTTCTGGGTGGCTACACCTTC. It is translated as CASSYSIGVLGGYTF.

The rearrangement links TRBV19 to TRBJ2-5; 10 bases align to TRBD2. Germline V gene sequence: CDR1 LNHDA, CDR2 SQIVND (reference sequence). The V gene end was trimmed by 5 bases and the J gene end by 4 bases; junction bases not matched to a gene: 4. This CDR3 has 14 amino acids. The CDR3 coding sequence is TGTGCCAGTAGTCCAGCGGGAGGGCCAGAGACCCAGTACTTC. Amino acids: CASSPAGGPETQYF. Combining the CDR3 with reference TRBV19 and TRBJ2-5 gives the whole variable domain DGGITQSPKYLFRKEGQNVTLSCEQNLNHDAMYWYRQDPGQGLRLIYYSQIVNDFQKGDIAEGYSVSREKKESFPLTVTSAQKNPTAFYLCASSPAGGPETQYFGPGTRLLVL.

A single count supports this clone. The V and J genes are TRBV28 and TRBJ1-4; D is perhaps TRBD1 (6 bases). Germline CDR1 reads MDHEN; CDR2 reads SYDVKM. This CDR3 has 15 residues. V was shortened by 5 bases and J by 4 bases, with 14 bases between the two germline ends. CDR3 bases: TGTGCCAGCAGTGATACAGGGCTGGGTAATGAAAAACTGTTTTTT. It is translated as CASSDTGLGNEKLFF.

This clone came up a few times. The chain carries TRBV16 and TRBJ1-2; 9 bases are a match to TRBD1. CDR1 is KGHSY and CDR2 is FQNENV in the germline V gene. CDR3 length equals 15 residues. The J segment lost 8 bases and the V segment lost 3 bases, leaving 10 bases of the junction unmatched. The CDR3 loop reads CASSQFAGQGSGYTF. CDR3 DNA: TGTGCCAGCAGCCAGTTCGCGGGACAGGGTTCGGGCTACACCTTC.

V usage is TRBV13 and J usage is TRBJ1-1, with D uncertain. Trimming cost V 7 bases and J 0 bases, with 12 bases left between them. This CDR3 is 14 amino acids long. Germline V CDR1 and CDR2: PRHDT, FYEKMQ (reference sequence). The CDR3 protein is CASNPSRVNTEAFF. The CDR3 nucleotides are TGTGCCAGCAACCCCTCGAGGGTGAACACTGAAGCTTTCTTT.

V and J are TRBV2 and TRBJ1-1; no reliable D call. The germline CDR1 and CDR2 sequences are SNHLY and FYNNEI. Trimming pared 10 bases from V and 4 bases from J, leaving 13 bases between. There are 12 residues in the CDR3. In nucleotides, the CDR3 is TGTGCCACCCGGCAGACCCCCACTGAAGCTTTCTTT. Amino acids: CATRQTPTEAFF.

This clone was seen at least ten times. The V gene is TRBV6-5, the J gene TRBJ2-7; D gene unclear. V lost 2 bases to trimming and J lost 2 bases, with 10 bases between them. The CDR3 is 14 residues long. CDR1 is MNHEY, CDR2 SVGAGI, per germline. The CDR3 DNA sequence: TGTGCCAGCAGTTACGTCAGGCAAGCCTACGAGCAGTACTTC. Translating it yields CASSYVRQAYEQYF.

Only one count was recorded for this clone. This chain uses TRBV2 with TRBJ1-3; weak D call: TRBD1 (5 bases). CDR3 size: 16 residues. Germline lookup yields CDR1 SNHLY and CDR2 FYNNEI. V dropped 3 bases and J dropped 1 base, with 13 bases sitting between them. The CDR3 nucleotides read TGTGCCAGCAGTGATCCATCGTGGGGGTCTGGAAACACCATATATTTT. Its protein is CASSDPSWGSGNTIYF. The full variable domain, completed using reference TRBV2 and TRBJ1-3, is EPEVTQTPSHQVTQMGQEVILRCVPISNHLYFYWYRQILGQKVEFLVSFYNNEISEKSEIFDDQFSVERPDGSNFTLKIRSTKLEDSAMYFCASSDPSWGSGNTIYFGEGSWLTVV.

The chain combines TRBV7-2 with TRBJ1-2; the D gene is possibly TRBD1 (5 bases). This CDR3 is 14 amino acids long. Germline values: CDR1 SGHTA, CDR2 FQGNSA. Trimming took 7 bases from V and 4 from J, leaving 16 bases between them. Here the CDR3 reads CASTLSPGGYGYTF. The CDR3 nucleotides are TGTGCCAGCACCCTTAGCCCCGGGGGCTATGGCTACACCTTC.

This rearrangement joins TRBV19 to TRBJ2-7; a weak D match, TRBD1 (6 bases). CDR1 and CDR2 (germline): LNHDA, SQIVND (reference sequence). The V end lost 2 bases, the J end lost 5 bases, and 13 bases lay between the germline ends. The CDR3 runs to 14 residues. The CDR3 is CASSIQGKRDEQYF. DNA of the CDR3: TGTGCCAGTAGTATACAGGGGAAAAGGGACGAGCAGTACTTC.